The 31 T cell receptor beta chains in this list originate from one sample, sequenced in a study of blood T cell repertoires in COVID-19. Generated by immunoSEQ multiplex PCR, the TCRdb table keeps only in-frame clones and is missing some. The table includes 70,000 to 80,000 clones, roughly 80% detected once. The sequencing sample was made of peripheral blood. Receptor source: a human donor in a cohort sampled during active COVID-19.

The V call is TRBV30, the J call TRBJ2-1; TRBD2 matches 8 bases. This CDR3 contains 14 residues. From germline, CDR1 is GTSNPN and CDR2 SVGIG (reference sequence). The V segment lost 5 bases and the J segment 9 bases; nucleotides outside the gene matches: 12. The DNA of the CDR3 is TGTGCCTGGGATGAGTACGGACTAGCACGTGAGCAGTTCTTC. This encodes CAWDEYGLAREQFF.

This chain connects TRBV24-1 to TRBJ2-7; 9 bases map to TRBD2. The junction had 13 bases not matched to a gene; V was cut back by 6 bases and J by 5 bases. The CDR3 runs to 16 residues. The V gene's germline CDR1 is KGHDR and CDR2 SFDVKD. CDR3 sequence: CATSSAGAGGHNEQYF. CDR3 sequence (DNA): TGTGCCACCAGTTCGGCTGGGGCGGGGGGGCACAACGAGCAGTACTTC.

The rearrangement uses TRBV2 and TRBJ2-3; 7 bases line up with TRBD1. Trimming took 7 bases from V and 2 from J; bases not matched to a gene: 6. This CDR3 contains 14 residues. Per germline, CDR1 SNHLY and CDR2 FYNNEI. CDR3 sequence (DNA): TGTGCCAGCACCCCCGGGACAGACACAGATACGCAGTATTTT. Translation gives CASTPGTDTDTQYF.

V and J are TRBV14 and TRBJ1-2; maybe TRBD1 (6 bases). Germline V gene sequence: CDR1 SGHDN, CDR2 FVKESK. The CDR3 loop spans 15 amino acids. Trimming stripped 2 bases from V and 2 bases from J, with 12 bases between. The CDR3 coding sequence is TGTGCCAGCAGCCAAAGGACAGCAGTGAACTATGGCTACACCTTC. It translates to CASSQRTAVNYGYTF. The complete variable domain, with remaining parts taken from reference TRBV14 and TRBJ1-2, reads EAGVTQFPSHSVIEKGQTVTLRCDPISGHDNLYWYRRVMGKEIKFLLHFVKESKQDESGMPNNRFLAERTGGTYSTLKVQPAELEDSGVYFCASSQRTAVNYGYTFGSGTRLTVV.

This clone was seen more than once but under ten times. J is TRBJ2-1 and V is TRBV11-3; 7 bases align to TRBD2. The V and J ends lost 5 bases and 2 bases, in that order; junction bases with no gene match: 0. The CDR3 contains 13 residues. The germline gives CDR1 SGHNT, CDR2 YENEEA. The CDR3: CASSGRAYNEQFF. For the CDR3, the DNA is TGTGCCAGCAGCGGGAGGGCCTACAATGAGCAGTTCTTC.

The CDR3 bases are TGTGCCAGCAGTTCAGCGGGGACAGGGGACAACGAGCAGTACTTC. It codes for CASSSAGTGDNEQYF. The chain recombines TRBV28 with TRBJ2-7; 10 nucleotides line up with TRBD1. The CDR3 totals 15 residues. Germline assignment: CDR1 MDHEN and CDR2 SYDVKM. V lost 4 bases to trimming and J lost 5 bases; unmatched junction nucleotides: 8.

The chain employs TRBV18 and TRBJ2-6, with TRBD1 matching 9 bases. Trimming cost V 6 bases and J 0 bases; bases outside gene matches: 12. Germline assignment: CDR1 KGHSH and CDR2 LQKENI. The CDR3 loop spans 19 amino acids. CDR3 loop: CASSKKGTGIYSGANVLTF. The CDR3 DNA sequence: TGTGCCAGCTCCAAGAAGGGGACAGGGATTTACTCTGGGGCCAACGTCCTGACTTTC.

This clone was counted a few times. The CDR3 region is CASSLVQAGEQFF. DNA for the CDR3: TGCGCCAGCAGCTTGGTGCAGGCTGGTGAGCAGTTCTTC. V is TRBV5-1 and J is TRBJ2-1; D uncertain. The CDR3 is 13 residues long. V was clipped by 0 bases and J by 9 bases, with 10 bases between them. Germline CDR1 and CDR2: SGHRS and YFSETQ. Complete variable domain (other parts from reference TRBV5-1 and TRBJ2-1): KAGVTQTPRYLIKTRGQQVTLSCSPISGHRSVSWYQQTPGQGLQFLFEYFSETQRNKGNFPGRFSGRQFSNSRSEMNVSTLELGDSALYLCASSLVQAGEQFFGPGTRLTVL.

The chain combines TRBV7-9 with TRBJ1-3; D is ambiguous. Germline loops: CDR1 SEHNR, CDR2 FQNEAQ (reference sequence). The CDR3 sequence is 17 residues long. V lost 3 bases, J lost 0 bases, and 15 bases lay in between. As DNA, the CDR3 is TGTGCCAGCAGCTTCGGCGGAGACCGCCTCTCTGGAAACACCATATATTTT. This gives the protein CASSFGGDRLSGNTIYF. The full variable domain, in which reference TRBV7-9 and TRBJ1-3 provide the parts outside the CDR3, is DTGVSQNPRHKITKRGQNVTFRCDPISEHNRLYWYRQTLGQGPEFLTYFQNEAQLEKSRLLSDRFSAERPKGSFSTLEIQRTEQGDSAMYLCASSFGGDRLSGNTIYFGEGSWLTVV.

This clone was found a few times. This chain uses TRBV6-5 with TRBJ1-1, with D uncertain. CDR3 length equals 11 residues. Trimming left V 6 bases short and J 1 base short, with 3 bases between. Germline CDR1 is MNHEY and CDR2 is SVGAGI. As DNA, the CDR3 is TGTGCCAGCAGGAGGAACACTGAAGCTTTCTTT. This gives the protein CASRRNTEAFF.

DNA of the CDR3: TGTGCCATCAGTGAGTTCACGGAGGGACAGGGGAAGGAAAAACTGTTTTTT. Amino acids: CAISEFTEGQGKEKLFF. The J gene is TRBJ1-4, the V gene TRBV10-3; TRBD1 matches at 10 bases. Unmatched junction bases numbered 10, after V lost 1 base and J lost 8 bases. The V gene's germline CDR1 is ENHRY and CDR2 SYGVKD. The length of the CDR3 is 17 residues.

This clone occurred once. The chain carries TRBV27 and TRBJ1-3; 11 nucleotides agree with TRBD1. Trimming took 5 bases from V and 3 from J; bases not matched to a gene: 6. The germline gives CDR1 MNHEY, CDR2 SMNVEV (reference sequence). This CDR3 is 16 amino acids long. The CDR3 DNA sequence: TGTGCCAGCAGTCGCGGACAGGGGGCCTTTGGAAACACCATATATTTT. This codes for CASSRGQGAFGNTIYF.

The rearrangement joins TRBV7-2 to TRBJ2-1, with TRBD1 identical over 7 bases. V was pared by 5 bases and J by 9 bases, with 7 bases of the junction left unmatched. This CDR3 has 13 amino acids. Germline values: CDR1 SGHTA, CDR2 FQGNSA. CDR3: CASSPTGTGEQFF. As DNA, the CDR3 is TGTGCCAGCAGCCCGACAGGGACCGGTGAGCAGTTCTTC.

The J gene is TRBJ2-3, the V gene TRBV7-2; D is unresolved. V was cut by 2 bases and J by 0 bases, with 9 bases left in between. The CDR3 extends over 15 amino acids. Germline values: CDR1 SGHTA, CDR2 FQGNSA. This chain's CDR3 is CASSLNSKSTDTQYF. In DNA, the CDR3 is TGTGCCAGCAGCTTAAACTCCAAAAGCACAGATACGCAGTATTTT.

The chain has TRBV4-2 and TRBJ1-2, with 10 bases lining up with TRBD1. J was trimmed by 6 bases and V by 4 bases; bases with no gene match: 11. Germline values: CDR1 LGHNA, CDR2 YNFKEQ. There are 16 residues in the CDR3. The CDR3 is CASSLTPGQGIHGYTF. In DNA form, the CDR3 reads TGTGCCAGCAGCCTAACCCCGGGACAGGGGATTCATGGCTACACCTTC.

About this clone: One end of the junction varies from germline; a read error may be responsible. The genes are TRBV7-7 and TRBJ2-3; 8 bases map to TRBD2. Per the germline V gene, CDR1 is SSHAT and CDR2 is FNYEAQ (reference sequence). This CDR3 has 16 amino acids. The CDR3 DNA reads TGTGCTAGCAGCTTGTCGCCGCGGAGCGGGAGAGATACGCAGTATTTT. Translating gives CASSLSPRSGRDTQYF.

The chain employs TRBV5-1 and TRBJ1-1; 7 bases map to TRBD1. This CDR3 is 16 amino acids long. V shed 6 bases and J 2 bases; nucleotides not matched to a gene: 13. Germline V gives CDR1 SGHRS, CDR2 YFSETQ. CDR3 nucleotide sequence: TGCGCCAGCAAACGGGGCAGGGGGAGCAGTAACACTGAAGCTTTCTTT. It encodes CASKRGRGSSNTEAFF.

The rearrangement uses TRBV2 and TRBJ1-2; no clear D gene. V dropped 7 bases and J dropped 1 base, with 7 bases sitting between them. The CDR3 extends over 12 amino acids. Germline V gene sequence: CDR1 SNHLY, CDR2 FYNNEI. The CDR3 coding sequence is TGTGCCAGCACCCTTCGTAACTATGGCTACACCTTC. Translation gives CASTLRNYGYTF.

Comments on this clone: The germline gene is not matched at one end of the junction; a read error may be the cause. The chain recombines TRBV5-1 with TRBJ1-1; D remains ambiguous. The CDR3 extends over 12 amino acids. The germline gives CDR1 SGHRS, CDR2 YFSETQ. The CDR3 is CVSSPSDTEAFF. CDR3 coding DNA: TGCGTCAGCAGCCCCAGCGACACTGAAGCTTTCTTT.

CDR3 bases: TGTGCCAGCATAAAAGCGGGACTAAACACCGGGGAGCTGTTTTTT. Encoded protein: CASIKAGLNTGELFF. The chain couples TRBV6-5 to TRBJ2-2; the match to TRBD2 covers 7 bases. V shed 7 bases and J 2 bases; nucleotides not matched to a gene: 7. CDR3 length: 15 residues. Germline V gene sequence: CDR1 MNHEY, CDR2 SVGAGI.

The J gene is TRBJ1-1, the V gene TRBV4-2; a possible D gene is TRBD1 (5 bases). The CDR3 has 14 amino acids. The germline CDR1 and CDR2 sequences are LGHNA and YNFKEQ. V shed 2 bases and J shed 1 base, with 8 bases lying between them. In DNA, the CDR3 is TGTGCCAGCAGCCAAAATCAGGGGAACACTGAAGCTTTCTTT. It is translated as CASSQNQGNTEAFF.

The rearrangement joins TRBV4-3 to TRBJ2-1; 13 bases are shared with TRBD2. Germline CDR1 LGHNA, CDR2 YSLEER. CDR3 length: 14 amino acids. J gave up 5 bases and V 5 bases, and 0 bases lay outside the gene matches. The CDR3 nucleotides are TGCGCCAGCAGCACTAGCGGGAGGGACAATGAGCAGTTCTTC. It specifies CASSTSGRDNEQFF.

Comments on this clone: This specimen includes other DNA sequences encoding the same CDR3. The chain is built from TRBV24-1 and TRBJ2-5, with a tentative D call TRBD2 (6 bases). Per germline, CDR1 KGHDR and CDR2 SFDVKD. Trimming removed 4 bases at V and 2 bases at J, with 13 bases between. The CDR3 is 15 residues long. The CDR3 reads CATSDPGTPQETQYF. In DNA, the CDR3 is TGTGCCACCAGTGACCCCGGGACTCCTCAAGAGACCCAGTACTTC.

The chain carries TRBV28 and TRBJ2-4; D may be TRBD1 (5 bases). Germline V gene sequence: CDR1 MDHEN, CDR2 SYDVKM. V shed 7 bases and J shed 0 bases, with 16 bases lying between them. This CDR3 comprises 16 residues. The CDR3 DNA reads as TGTGCCAGCACCTCACGCATACAGGTAGCCAAAAACATTCAGTACTTC. It yields the protein CASTSRIQVAKNIQYF.

CDR3 DNA sequence: TGTGCCAGCAGCTCAACACCCCGACAGGGTGGATACAATGAGCAGTTCTTC. Its translation: CASSSTPRQGGYNEQFF. The rearrangement uses TRBV5-5 and TRBJ2-1; 7 bases are shared with TRBD1. The trim removed 3 bases at V and 4 bases at J, leaving 13 bases unmatched. Germline V gene data show CDR1 as SGHKS and CDR2 as YYEKEE (reference sequence). The CDR3 spans 17 residues.

This chain links TRBV19 with TRBJ2-5, with 7 bases matching TRBD2. CDR1 and CDR2 from the germline V gene are LNHDA and SQIVND (reference sequence). V was clipped by 3 bases and J by 1 base; unmatched bases: 14. This CDR3 has 18 residues. The CDR3 loop reads CASSIGAGAPRGQETQYF. CDR3 in DNA: TGTGCCAGTAGTATTGGGGCGGGAGCGCCGAGGGGCCAAGAGACCCAGTACTTC.

The chain recombines TRBV20-1 with TRBJ2-7; TRBD2 matches at 8 bases. J lost 5 bases, V lost 3 bases, and 0 bases had no gene match. CDR1 and CDR2 from the germline V gene are DFQATT and SNEGSKA (reference sequence). The CDR3 spans 11 residues. As DNA, the CDR3 is TGCAGTGCTAGGCGGGGGGACGAGCAGTACTTC. Its protein is CSARRGDEQYF.

The chain joins TRBV12-5 to TRBJ1-4; D remains ambiguous. The CDR3 spans 12 residues. V lost 6 bases, J lost 8 bases, and 10 bases lay in between. CDR1 and CDR2 from the germline V gene are LGHNT and FRNRAP. CDR3 DNA sequence: TGTGCTAGTGGCCTCTTTTTAGAAAAACTGTTTTTT. Protein sequence: CASGLFLEKLFF.

This clone has only a few counts. The gene calls are TRBV7-3 and TRBJ2-2, with 15 bases aligning to TRBD2. This CDR3 has 17 amino acids. Germline V lookup: CDR1 SGHTA, CDR2 FQGTGA. With 5 bases clipped from V and 5 bases from J, the junction kept 6 bases outside the gene matches. CDR3 coding DNA: TGTGCCAGCAGCCCAACGGGACTAGCGGGAGGAACCGGGGAGCTGTTTTTT. Its protein is CASSPTGLAGGTGELFF.

The V gene is TRBV11-2, the J gene TRBJ2-3; TRBD2 aligns across 13 bases. J gave up 5 bases and V 3 bases, and 2 bases lay outside the gene matches. Germline V CDR1 and CDR2: SGHAT, FQNNGV. This CDR3 is built from 15 residues. The CDR3 DNA is TGTGCCAGCAGCTTTACTAGCGGGGGGGGAGATACGCAGTATTTT. It specifies CASSFTSGGGDTQYF.

This clone was seen just once. DNA for the CDR3: TGTGCCAGCAGCCTTAGCGAGGGATGGGGGGGCGACGACGAGCAGTACTTC. This sequence encodes CASSLSEGWGGDDEQYF. This chain connects TRBV7-2 to TRBJ2-7; a weak D match, TRBD2 (7 bases). The CDR3 contains 17 residues. Germline V gene lookup returns CDR1 SGHTA and CDR2 FQGNSA. V gave up 5 bases and J gave up 5 bases, with 25 bases separating them. Drawing the rest from reference TRBV7-2 and TRBJ2-7, the complete variable domain is GAGVSQSPSNKVTEKGKDVELRCDPISGHTALYWYRQSLGQGLEFLIYFQGNSAPDKSGLPSDRFSAERTGGSVSTLTIQRTQQEDSAVYLCASSLSEGWGGDDEQYFGPGTRLTVT.